These T cell receptor beta chains were read from a single sample in a study of OX40 agonist ivuxolimab in advanced cancers. Profiling relied on immunoSEQ multiplex PCR, and the TCRdb table lists in-frame clones only, not all of them. In the table there are 85,000 to 130,000 clones, about nine tenths of which are singletons. The sequencing here drew on CD4+ or CD8+ T cells sorted from blood, taken in a trial of the OX40 agonist ivuxolimab. These receptors were obtained from an adult with an advanced solid tumor such as melanoma, head and neck, liver or kidney cancer. Both conserved end residues are part of each CDR3. The D gene is left open where the match is weak. Only some rows state a clone size, as once, few, many or a class for expanded clones.

abundance	v_gene	j_gene	d_gene	CDR3aa	CDR3nt
once	TRBV7-2	TRBJ1-3	NA	CASSFQGGNTIYF	TGTGCCAGCAGCTTTCAGGGAGGAAACACCATATATTTT
NA	TRBV2	TRBJ2-7	TRBD2	CAARGGGGPREQYF	TGTGCCGCGCGCGGGGGTGGGGGTCCGCGGGAGCAGTACTTC
NA	TRBV12-5	TRBJ1-1	NA	CASGSGLSTEAFF	TGTGCTAGTGGTTCGGGACTGAGCACTGAAGCTTTCTTT
NA	TRBV7-2	TRBJ2-3	TRBD2	CASSLVGGVDTQYF	TGTGCCAGCAGCTTAGTTGGGGGGGTAGATACGCAGTATTTT
few	TRBV18	TRBJ2-1	TRBD2	CASSLLAGEAVEQFF	TGTGCCAGCTCACTACTAGCGGGGGAAGCAGTTGAGCAGTTCTTC
NA	TRBV5-8	TRBJ1-3	NA	CASSSRTSGGNTIYF	TGTGCCAGCAGCTCTCGGACTTCTGGGGGAAACACCATATATTTT
NA	TRBV28	TRBJ2-2	NA	CASSSNVRTGELFF	TGTGCCAGCAGTTCCAATGTAAGGACCGGGGAGCTGTTTTTT
NA	TRBV7-9	TRBJ2-3	TRBD1	CASSLAGGLGDTQYF	TGTGCCAGCAGCTTGGCAGGGGGCTTGGGAGATACGCAGTATTTT
NA	TRBV7-6	TRBJ2-6	NA	CANPQGGLSGANVLTF	TGTGCCAACCCTCAGGGGGGCCTCTCGGGGGCCAACGTCCTGACTTTC
once	TRBV5-6	TRBJ2-1	NA	CASSLAKDWSYNEQFF	TGTGCCAGCAGCCTGGCCAAGGATTGGTCCTACAATGAGCAGTTCTTC
NA	TRBV18	TRBJ1-2	TRBD1	CASSPRNRGDYGYTF	TGTGCCAGCTCACCAAGAAACAGGGGAGACTATGGCTACACCTTC
NA	TRBV19	TRBJ2-7	TRBD1	CASKGSGQGANEQYF	TGTGCCAGTAAAGGAAGCGGACAGGGGGCGAACGAGCAGTACTTC
NA	TRBV28	TRBJ1-2	TRBD1	CASSQSPQGETF	TGTGCCAGCAGTCAATCACCACAGGGGGAAACCTTC
NA	TRBV7-6	TRBJ1-3	NA	CASSSGFAGNTIYF	TGTGCCAGCAGCTCAGGGTTTGCAGGAAACACCATATATTTT
NA	TRBV6-5	TRBJ2-3	NA	CASSYSRWLEDTQYF	TGTGCCAGCAGTTACTCCAGGTGGCTAGAAGATACGCAGTATTTT
once	TRBV2	TRBJ1-5	TRBD1	CASSTGQLNQPQHF	TGTGCCAGCAGTACGGGACAGCTCAATCAGCCCCAGCATTTT
once	TRBV6-5	TRBJ1-2	NA	CASSSGYGYTF	TGTGCCAGCAGTTCGGGCTATGGCTACACCTTC
NA	TRBV29-1	TRBJ2-7	NA	CSVGGQPSSYEQYF	TGCAGCGTGGGGGGACAGCCGAGCTCCTACGAGCAGTACTTC
NA	TRBV27	TRBJ1-1	NA	CASSLKRGEVGWRTEAFF	TGTGCCAGCAGTTTAAAGAGGGGCGAGGTAGGGTGGAGGACTGAAGCTTTCTTT
NA	TRBV7-2	TRBJ1-5	NA	CASSRAGISNQPQHF	TGTGCCAGCAGCCGAGCAGGGATTAGCAATCAGCCCCAGCATTTT
NA	TRBV30	TRBJ1-1	NA	CAWRGSQERTEAFF	TGTGCCTGGAGGGGTTCCCAGGAGAGGACTGAAGCTTTCTTT
once	TRBV30	TRBJ2-7	NA	CAWSVGAGLAYEQYF	TGTGCCTGGAGTGTAGGGGCAGGCCTAGCCTACGAGCAGTACTTC
NA	TRBV7-2	TRBJ2-3	NA	CASSFSTDTQYF	TGTGCCAGCAGCTTCAGTACAGATACGCAGTATTTT
NA	TRBV7-6	TRBJ2-5	NA	CASSLDETQYF	TGTGCCAGCAGCTTAGACGAGACCCAGTACTTC
NA	TRBV30	TRBJ1-2	NA	CAWFGGGNYGYTF	TGTGCCTGGTTTGGGGGAGGGAACTATGGCTACACCTTC
NA	TRBV6-6	TRBJ2-7	NA	CASSPRAGSYEQYF	TGTGCCAGCAGTCCCCGTGCAGGGTCCTACGAGCAGTACTTC
NA	TRBV7-2	TRBJ2-7	NA	CASGREISYERYF	TGTGCCAGCGGTAGGGAGATTTCCTACGAGCGGTACTTC
few	TRBV7-2	TRBJ1-5	NA	CASSPQTGGNQPQHF	TGTGCCAGCAGCCCCCAGACAGGAGGCAATCAGCCCCAGCATTTT
NA	TRBV5-1	TRBJ1-2	NA	CASSLAPQANYGYTF	TGCGCCAGCAGCTTGGCTCCGCAGGCTAACTATGGCTACACCTTC
NA	TRBV28	TRBJ2-7	NA	CASSRPTPYEQYF	TGTGCCAGCAGTCGACCGACCCCCTACGAGCAGTACTTC
NA	TRBV9	TRBJ2-1	TRBD2	CASSVGGGGAVFSYNEQFF	TGTGCCAGCAGCGTAGGTGGCGGGGGGGCCGTCTTCTCCTACAATGAGCAGTTCTTC
NA	TRBV28	TRBJ2-4	NA	CASSRGDRKNIQYF	TGTGCCAGCAGCCGAGGTGACAGGAAAAACATTCAGTACTTC
NA	TRBV7-2	TRBJ2-7	NA	CASSLVGGATSYEQYF	TGTGCCAGCAGCTTAGTGGGGGGGGCTACGTCCTACGAGCAGTACTTC
NA	TRBV2	TRBJ1-4	NA	CASTYSATNEKLFF	TGTGCCAGCACATACTCGGCAACTAATGAAAAACTGTTTTTT
NA	TRBV6-1	TRBJ1-5	TRBD1	CASSPGQGRQPQHF	TGTGCCAGCAGCCCGGGACAGGGACGACAGCCCCAGCATTTT
once	TRBV27	TRBJ2-7	TRBD2	CASSQTSGGHYEQYF	TGTGCCAGCAGTCAGACTAGCGGGGGCCACTACGAGCAGTACTTC
NA	TRBV28	TRBJ2-4	NA	CASSSPGRTGNIQYF	TGTGCCAGCAGTTCCCCGGGGCGGACCGGAAACATTCAGTACTTC
NA	TRBV4-3	TRBJ1-1	TRBD1	CASSQRDRGNTEAFF	TGCGCCAGCAGCCAACGGGACAGGGGAAACACTGAAGCTTTCTTT
NA	TRBV5-1	TRBJ2-1	TRBD1	CASSLRGQGVGEQFF	TGCGCCAGCAGCTTGAGGGGACAGGGGGTGGGCGAGCAGTTCTTC
NA	TRBV7-2	TRBJ1-1	NA	CASSSSGARTEAFF	TGTGCCAGCAGCTCGTCAGGGGCGCGAACTGAAGCTTTCTTT
once	TRBV2	TRBJ1-3	NA	CASSDPTGLSGNTIYF	TGTGCCAGCAGTGACCCGACGGGGCTCTCTGGAAACACCATATATTTT
NA	TRBV28	TRBJ1-3	NA	CASRIVNTIYF	TGTGCCAGCAGGATTGTAAACACCATATATTTT
NA	TRBV7-2	TRBJ1-1	NA	CASSLPQNTEAFF	TGTGCCAGCAGCTTACCCCAAAACACTGAAGCTTTCTTT
NA	TRBV5-1	TRBJ2-3	TRBD2	CASSLGTTSTDTQYF	TGCGCCAGCAGCCTAGGGACTACTAGCACAGATACGCAGTATTTT
NA	TRBV10-2	TRBJ2-5	NA	CASSESVYRVETQYF	TGCGCCAGCAGTGAATCTGTGTACCGCGTGGAGACCCAGTACTTC
NA	TRBV27	TRBJ2-3	NA	CASSLRGGLDTQYF	TGTGCCAGCAGTTTAAGGGGGGGATTAGATACGCAGTATTTT
NA	TRBV7-2	TRBJ2-1	NA	CASSPNRNEQFF	TGTGCCAGCAGCCCAAACAGGAATGAGCAGTTCTTC
NA	TRBV27	TRBJ2-3	TRBD1	CASSLEDRFSTDTQYF	TGTGCCAGCAGTTTAGAGGACAGGTTTTCCACAGATACGCAGTATTTT
NA	TRBV29-1	TRBJ2-1	TRBD2	CSAGGTSGGAREQFF	TGCAGCGCCGGAGGGACTAGCGGGGGGGCCCGGGAGCAGTTCTTC
once	TRBV18	TRBJ2-2	NA	CASSRDGRGTGELFF	TGTGCCAGCTCACGGGACGGTCGCGGCACCGGGGAGCTGTTTTTT
NA	TRBV5-1	TRBJ1-2	TRBD1	CASSLGQGKGYTF	TGCGCCAGCAGCCTGGGACAGGGAAAGGGCTACACCTTC
NA	TRBV9	TRBJ1-2	TRBD1	CASSGWQGGNYGYTF	TGTGCCAGCAGTGGGTGGCAGGGGGGGAACTATGGCTACACCTTC
NA	TRBV18	TRBJ2-1	TRBD2	CASSPGLAGGGEQFF	TGTGCCAGCTCCCCCGGACTAGCGGGGGGTGGTGAGCAGTTCTTC
NA	TRBV11-2	TRBJ2-5	TRBD1	CASSRGGQGGETQYF	TGTGCCAGCAGCCGAGGCGGACAGGGCGGGGAGACCCAGTACTTC
NA	TRBV9	TRBJ1-2	NA	CASSVEKEANYGYTF	TGTGCCAGCAGCGTAGAGAAAGAGGCTAACTATGGCTACACCTTC